The TCR beta chain described here comes from a study of cytomegalovirus exposure and HLA in healthy donors (dated 2017 in TCRdb). A note on the overall study: An earlier analysis of roughly 630 of the donors reported approximately 300 Gb of sequence data and 100 million to 130 million unique TCR beta sequences from around 200 million T cells. Across around 400 genotyped donors of the cohort, an average of roughly 200,000 unique TCR beta nucleotide sequences per donor were sequenced, and roughly 20% of those sequences were non-productive. Approximately 300 gigabases of sequencing data and roughly 80 million unique TCR sequences made up an early release that covered 500 to 650 HLA-typed donors. Both class I and class II loci were covered by HLA typing, at four-digit resolution. The study aimed to test whether cataloging public T cell receptors could reveal signatures of past pathogen exposure. In a later analysis, previously published TCR beta repertoires from 500 to 750 donors were re-analyzed and high-resolution HLA genotyping was added so that TCR occurrence patterns could be studied. The number of donors typed differed by locus, with about 620-630 for A, B, C, DRB1 and DQB1, over 500 for DQA1, over 600 for DPA1, and around 430 for DPB1. High-throughput TCR immunosequencing, statistical association of individual TCRs with disease status, and machine learning were combined to predict cytomegalovirus infection status. A later genetic analysis took genome-wide SNP genotypes for about three fifths of the roughly 700 donors and used that subset as a discovery cohort. Donor age, sex, ethnicity and CMV serostatus were compiled together with the repertoire data. In the later analysis, no new phenotypic data were used to find candidate immune exposures; instead, reliance was placed on TCR beta sequences and their occurrence across donors. The T cell repertoires of roughly 660 subjects were profiled by immunosequencing and related to cytomegalovirus serostatus. A separate validation cohort of over a hundred different subjects was used in addition to the roughly 670-subject first cohort. Every discovery cohort repertoire had been produced on one sequencing platform. Several DR-DQ haplotypes were treated as single units for association and clustering because of strong linkage in the cohort. Of the roughly 400 genotyped donors, around 81% fell in the genetic ancestry cluster associated with self-reported Caucasian donors. To decide whether each TCR beta V gene segment behaved as functional or pseudogenic, an earlier analysis of several hundred of the donors relied on high-throughput TCR beta sequencing. Findings and caveats that apply to the study as a whole: While some public TCRs were present in many individuals, most TCR sequences turned up only very rarely across donors. The cohort was sequenced for TCR beta chains only, and without alpha or paired-chain data the features that could be detected were limited. The study listed approximately 160 TCR beta chains as associated with cytomegalovirus. Because counts were too low, under 20 rarely observed V segments, including chromosome 9 orphons, were left out of the earlier analysis of about 500 of the donors. In vitro tests confirmed that a few of the cytomegalovirus-associated TCR beta chains recognize cytomegalovirus antigens. In an earlier analysis of more than 500 of the donors, most TCR beta V segments appeared in productive rearrangements about 87% or about 30% of the time, broadly matching IMGT annotations. When HLA alleles, especially DR and DQ, strongly co-occurred, TCR associations were difficult to assign to individual alleles. Because HLA typing was missing for some donors at each locus, association tests included only the typed subset. V-gene and J-gene trimming of TCR beta chains was associated with a missense DCLRE1C variant in a later genetic analysis, and the association was replicated in an independent cohort. Specific HLA alleles were associated with around 18,000 TCR beta sequences at a false discovery rate of 0.05 in a later analysis. For the cohort, immune exposure information was limited to CMV serostatus. Sequencing depth was assumed to be roughly uniform across donors in the presence/absence analyses, though that assumption may not hold. Linkage disequilibrium might explain the correlated functional status among segregating V segments, but an unknown experimental factor could not be ruled out. It was suggested by the authors that the approach could potentially be generalized to other disease states and immunological phenotypes. Some IMGT-functional V segments, including TRBV6-2 and TRBV6-3, could not be distinguished by the 87-base-pair reads and were therefore excluded. In a later genetic analysis, fewer N-insertions in productive TCRs were reported among donors in an Asian-associated ancestry cluster than the roughly 700-donor mean. In a later analysis, the rate of TCR association differed among HLA loci, with DRB1 alleles having the most associated TCRs and HLA-C alleles having the fewest. Most CMV-associated TCR beta chains appeared to be HLA-restricted in a later analysis, and the HLA associations seemed to be driven largely by CMV exposure. A later analysis reported that several top co-occurrence clusters appeared linked to parvovirus B19, influenza, CMV and Epstein-Barr virus. A cluster of highly shared sequence variants was judged likely to be a technical artifact of the sequencing pipeline. A further reported finding was that TCR beta sequences accurately predicted the HLA-A and HLA-B alleles for most subjects in the first cohort. In a later analysis, HLA-associated TCR beta chains showed more clonal expansion and lower generation probabilities than non-associated chains that were equally common. The classifier was reported to diagnose cytomegalovirus status with high specificity and sensitivity in both the original and validation cohorts.

Library preparation was by the immunoSEQ multiplex PCR assay. For the multiplex PCR, a mixture combining 60 forward primers for TCR Vbeta segments and 13 reverse primers for TCR Jbeta segments was used. The CDR3 region of rearranged TCR beta genes was amplified from genomic DNA by a multiplex PCR assay. On the Illumina HiSeq System, the amplified TCR beta libraries were sequenced as 87-base-pair reads. On the authors' methods: A later analysis tallied 75 million to 95 million unique TCR beta chains across the approximately 670 repertoires, and some 12 million of those chains were shared by two or more donors. A nearest-neighbor algorithm error-corrected the raw reads and collapsed the reads into unique sequences, merging closely related sequences to remove PCR and sequencing errors. CDR3 sequences were aligned to IMGT reference sequences to assign V, D and J gene segments. For a sequence to be retained, at least a six-nucleotide match to both a V gene segment and a J gene segment was required. A rearrangement counted as productive if the CDR3 had no stop codons and remained in frame with V and J, and every other rearrangement counted as non-productive. Following IMGT convention, CDR3 was defined as the stretch from the second conserved V-encoded cysteine up to the conserved J-encoded phenylalanine. The earlier analysis of a few hundred of the donors excluded any sequence lacking an unambiguous match to a single V gene segment. In an earlier analysis of a few hundred of the donors, a V segment was called functional when productive rearrangements were above 56.7%, and segregating when the standard deviation between donors exceeded 5%. To diagnose cytomegalovirus status from the catalog of TCR beta chain sequences, a statistical classification framework was built. In a later analysis, V and J genes were assigned by comparing TCR nucleotide sequences against IMGT/GENE-DB human TR gene sequences. The TCRdist pipeline was used in a later analysis to assign CDR3 sequences and most-parsimonious VDJ recombination scenarios. In a later analysis, each TCR beta chain was defined by its CDR3 amino acid sequence together with its V-gene family, and reads without a unique V-gene family were excluded. To address suspected cross-contamination and a sequencing artifact, a later analysis removed a few hundred highly shared, low-generation-probability nucleotide sequences. In a later analysis, a clonal expansion index for each public chain was calculated from normalized within-repertoire ranks of inferred template counts. In a later analysis, generation probabilities were computed using a VDJ recombination model fitted to out-of-frame rearrangements, and the results were checked against IGoR. In a later analysis, TCR-TCR, TCR-HLA and TCR-CMV co-occurrence was scored with hypergeometric tests, and a repertoire-size bias correction was applied to TCR pairs. In a later analysis, false discovery rates were estimated by permuting HLA or CMV assignments 20 times. In a later analysis, co-occurring TCRs were grouped using DBSCAN, and TCRdist sequence similarity was added for clustering within HLA-allele-positive subsets. Co-occurrence clustering excluded repertoires with fewer than 30,000 or more than 120,000 public chains, plus five with anomalous nucleotide sharing. TCRdb limited this immuneACCESS table to in-frame rearrangements with V and J called. A share of clones is missing; checked studies link under half to unresolved V genes, and the rest is unexplained. The DNA gave D and trimming, while V, J and clone size come from that table. The record for this sample contains just under 90,000 clones. The leading ten clones occupy about 5.5% of the sample.

With regard to this clone: What this receptor recognizes is not known.

There are 14 amino acids in the CDR3, from cysteine to valine inclusive. Only the CDR3 DNA stays, 42 bases, in frame from base 1. In the germline V gene, CDR1 corresponds to KGHSH and CDR2 to LQKENI. Trimming takes 2 bases off V and 2 bases off J; junction bases not matched to a gene: 3. In total, 500 to 700 healthy bone marrow donors made up the cohort. Cohort members were all nominally healthy when sampled, although unrecorded immune exposures were likely present. The donor tested CMV seropositive and was one of the 289 seropositive cohort members. A peripheral blood sample was collected from each donor, and TCR beta sequencing was performed on peripheral blood mononuclear cells. Genomic DNA was extracted from the blood cell samples with the Qiagen DNeasy Blood Extraction Kit.

This clonotype was sampled from a girl aged 5 to 17 in good health and CMV-seropositive. The receptor chain draws on TRBV18 and TRBJ2-7; a stretch of 7 junction bases matches TRBD2. Sequenced input: PBMCs. The bases read TGTGCCAGCTCACCAAGGCGGGAGCCCTACGAGCAGTACGTC. The encoded protein is CASSPRREPYEQYV.